This T cell receptor beta chain was captured by sequencing in a study of monozygotic twins with inflammatory bowel disease. Per the germline V gene, CDR1 is DFQATT and CDR2 is SNEGSKA (reference sequence). The length of the CDR3 is 18 residues. Using the 5' RACE reads, TCRdb records one entry per CDR3 protein without DNA. The table lists under 350,000 distinct CDR3 sequences. This clonotype originated in a human donor with ulcerative colitis or Crohn's disease, or a healthy co-twin of an affected twin (not recorded which). The sequenced sample was blood. The chain combines TRBV20-1 with TRBJ2-5; TCRdb calls TRBD2, which cannot be checked without DNA. The CDR3 region is CSARDTFSAGGAQETQYF.